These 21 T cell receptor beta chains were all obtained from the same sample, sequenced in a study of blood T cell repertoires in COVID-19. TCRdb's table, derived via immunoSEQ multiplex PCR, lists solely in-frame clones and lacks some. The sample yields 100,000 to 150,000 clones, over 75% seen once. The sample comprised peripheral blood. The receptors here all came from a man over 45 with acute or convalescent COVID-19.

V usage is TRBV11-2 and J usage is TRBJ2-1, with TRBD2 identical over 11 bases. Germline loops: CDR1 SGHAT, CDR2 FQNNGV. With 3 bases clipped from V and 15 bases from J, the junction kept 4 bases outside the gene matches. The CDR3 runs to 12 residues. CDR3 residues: CASSLAGLAVFF. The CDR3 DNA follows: TGTGCCAGCAGCTTGGCGGGACTAGCGGTGTTCTTC.

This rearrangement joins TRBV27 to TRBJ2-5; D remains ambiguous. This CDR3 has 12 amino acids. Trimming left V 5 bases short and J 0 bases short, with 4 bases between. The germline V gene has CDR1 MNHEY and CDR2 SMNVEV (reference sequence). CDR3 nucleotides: TGTGCCAGCAGTCCCAACCAAGAGACCCAGTACTTC. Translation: CASSPNQETQYF.

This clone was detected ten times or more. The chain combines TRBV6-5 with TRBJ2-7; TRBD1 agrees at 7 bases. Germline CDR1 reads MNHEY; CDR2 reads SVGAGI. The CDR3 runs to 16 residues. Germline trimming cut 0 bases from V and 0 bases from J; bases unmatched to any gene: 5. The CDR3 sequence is CASSYSIDRVSYEQYF. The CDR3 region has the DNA TGTGCCAGCAGTTACTCGATCGACAGGGTCTCCTACGAGCAGTACTTC.

CDR3 sequence: CASSYGWTGDYEQYF. CDR3 coding DNA: TGCGCCAGCAGCTATGGATGGACAGGAGATTACGAGCAGTACTTC. The J gene is TRBJ2-7, the V gene TRBV5-1; 7 positions agree with TRBD1. V lost 3 bases and J lost 4; bases outside the gene matches: 10. CDR1 and CDR2 (germline): SGHRS, YFSETQ. This CDR3 has 15 residues.

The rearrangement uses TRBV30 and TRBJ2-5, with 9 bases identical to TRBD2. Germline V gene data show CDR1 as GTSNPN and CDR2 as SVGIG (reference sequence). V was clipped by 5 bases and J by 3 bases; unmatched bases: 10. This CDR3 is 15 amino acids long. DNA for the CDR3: TGTGCCTGGCGCGGGAGGGGGTGGGGGAAAGAGACCCAGTACTTC. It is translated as CAWRGRGWGKETQYF.

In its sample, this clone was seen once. Written as DNA, the CDR3 is TGTGCTGCTCTTACGGGGGGAGGGCCCGTCGAGCAGTACTTC. It specifies CAALTGGGPVEQYF. The chain has TRBV7-9 and TRBJ2-7; 7 bases are shared with TRBD2. Germline V gene lookup returns CDR1 SEHNR and CDR2 FQNEAQ (reference sequence). This CDR3 is 14 amino acids long.

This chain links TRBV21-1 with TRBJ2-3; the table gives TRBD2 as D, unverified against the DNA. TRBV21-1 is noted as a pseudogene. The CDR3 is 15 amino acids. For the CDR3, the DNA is TGTGCCAGCAGAATACACCGACTCCGCACAGATACGCAGTATTTT. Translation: CASRIHRLRTDTQYF.

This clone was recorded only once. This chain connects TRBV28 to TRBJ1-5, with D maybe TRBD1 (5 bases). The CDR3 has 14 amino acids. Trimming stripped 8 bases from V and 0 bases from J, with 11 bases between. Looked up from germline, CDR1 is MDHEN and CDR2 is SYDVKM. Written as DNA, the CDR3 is TGTGCCAGCCAAAGCGGGGGTAGCAATCAGCCCCAGCATTTT. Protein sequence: CASQSGGSNQPQHF.

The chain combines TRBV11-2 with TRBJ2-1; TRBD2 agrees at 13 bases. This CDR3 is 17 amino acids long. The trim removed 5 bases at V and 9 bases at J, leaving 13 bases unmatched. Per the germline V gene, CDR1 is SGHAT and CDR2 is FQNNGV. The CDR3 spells CASSARLAGGRLGEQFF. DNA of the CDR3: TGTGCCAGCAGCGCCAGACTAGCGGGAGGTCGCCTTGGTGAGCAGTTCTTC.

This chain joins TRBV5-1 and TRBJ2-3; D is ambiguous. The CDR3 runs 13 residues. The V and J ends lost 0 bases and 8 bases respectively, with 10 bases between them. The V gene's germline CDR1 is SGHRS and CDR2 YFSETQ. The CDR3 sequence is CASSLGESFTQYF. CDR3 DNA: TGCGCCAGCAGCTTGGGAGAGTCTTTTACGCAGTATTTT.

CDR3 amino acids: CASDIQTEGSMNTEAFF. The CDR3 DNA sequence: TGTGCCAGTGACATACAAACGGAGGGGTCGATGAACACTGAAGCTTTCTTT. The V gene is TRBV2, the J gene TRBJ1-1; D might be TRBD1 (5 bases). Germline CDR1 is SNHLY and CDR2 is FYNNEI. The CDR3 is 17 amino acids. V was clipped by 9 bases and J by 0 bases, with 23 bases between them.

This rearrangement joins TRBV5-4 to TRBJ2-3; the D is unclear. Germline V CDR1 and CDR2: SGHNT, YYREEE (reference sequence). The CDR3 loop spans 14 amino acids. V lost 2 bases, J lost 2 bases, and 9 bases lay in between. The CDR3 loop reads CASSFGQATDTQYF. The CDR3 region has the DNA TGTGCCAGCAGCTTTGGTCAGGCCACAGATACGCAGTATTTT.

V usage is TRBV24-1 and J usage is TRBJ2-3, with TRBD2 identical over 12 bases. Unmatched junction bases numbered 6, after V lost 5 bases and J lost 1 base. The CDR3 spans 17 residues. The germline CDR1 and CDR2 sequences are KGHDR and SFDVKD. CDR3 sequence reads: CATSGSTSGGRTDTQYF. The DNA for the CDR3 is TGTGCCACCAGTGGTTCGACTAGCGGGGGACGCACAGATACGCAGTATTTT.

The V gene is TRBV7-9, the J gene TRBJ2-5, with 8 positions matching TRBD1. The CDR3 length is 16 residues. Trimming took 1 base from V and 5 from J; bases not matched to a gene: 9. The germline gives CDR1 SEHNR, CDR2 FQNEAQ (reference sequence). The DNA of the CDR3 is TGTGCCAGCAGCTTAGGGGCAGGGGGCTTCGGGGAGACCCAGTACTTC. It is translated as CASSLGAGGFGETQYF. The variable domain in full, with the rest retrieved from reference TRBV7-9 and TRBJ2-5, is DTGVSQNPRHKITKRGQNVTFRCDPISEHNRLYWYRQTLGQGPEFLTYFQNEAQLEKSRLLSDRFSAERPKGSFSTLEIQRTEQGDSAMYLCASSLGAGGFGETQYFGPGTRLLVL.

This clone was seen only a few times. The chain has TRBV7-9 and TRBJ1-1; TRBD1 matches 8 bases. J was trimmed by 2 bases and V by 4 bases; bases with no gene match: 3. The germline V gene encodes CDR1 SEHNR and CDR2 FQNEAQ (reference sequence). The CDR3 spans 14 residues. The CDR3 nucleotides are TGTGCCAGCAGCTCGACAGGGGTTAACACTGAAGCTTTCTTT. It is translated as CASSSTGVNTEAFF.

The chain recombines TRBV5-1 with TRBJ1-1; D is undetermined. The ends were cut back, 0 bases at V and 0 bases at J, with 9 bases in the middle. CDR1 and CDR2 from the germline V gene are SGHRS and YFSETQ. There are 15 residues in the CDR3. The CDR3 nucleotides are TGCGCCAGCAGCTTGGGGGCCCTTATGAACACTGAAGCTTTCTTT. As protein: CASSLGALMNTEAFF.

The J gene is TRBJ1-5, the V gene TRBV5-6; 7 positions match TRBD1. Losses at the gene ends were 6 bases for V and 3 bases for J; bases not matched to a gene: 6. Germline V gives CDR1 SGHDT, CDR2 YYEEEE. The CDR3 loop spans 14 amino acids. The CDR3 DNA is TGTGCCAGCACCTCGGGGACAGTCAATCAGCCCCAGCATTTT. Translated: CASTSGTVNQPQHF. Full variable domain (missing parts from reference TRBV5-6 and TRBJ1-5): DAGVTQSPTHLIKTRGQQVTLRCSPKSGHDTVSWYQQALGQGPQFIFQYYEEEERQRGNFPDRFSGHQFPNYSSELNVNALLLGDSALYLCASTSGTVNQPQHFGDGTRLSIL.

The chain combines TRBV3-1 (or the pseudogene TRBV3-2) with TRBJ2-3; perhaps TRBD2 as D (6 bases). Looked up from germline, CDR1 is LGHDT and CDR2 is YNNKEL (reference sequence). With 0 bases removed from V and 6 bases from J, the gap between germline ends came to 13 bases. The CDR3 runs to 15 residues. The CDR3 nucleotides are TGTGCCAGCAGCCAAGACGGGGGTCTGCGGGATACGCAGTATTTT. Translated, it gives CASSQDGGLRDTQYF.

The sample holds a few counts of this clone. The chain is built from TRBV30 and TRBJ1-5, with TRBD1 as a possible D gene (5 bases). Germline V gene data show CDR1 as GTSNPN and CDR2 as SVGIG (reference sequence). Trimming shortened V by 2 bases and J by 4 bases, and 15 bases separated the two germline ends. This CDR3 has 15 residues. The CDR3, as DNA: TGTGCCTGGAGTATAGTAGCTGGGGCGAATCAGCCCCAGCATTTT. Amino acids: CAWSIVAGANQPQHF.

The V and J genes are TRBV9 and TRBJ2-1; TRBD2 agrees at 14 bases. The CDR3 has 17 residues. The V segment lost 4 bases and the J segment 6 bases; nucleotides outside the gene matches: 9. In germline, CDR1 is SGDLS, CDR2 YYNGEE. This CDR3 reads CASSLTGLAGVGNEQFF. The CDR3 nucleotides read TGTGCCAGCAGCCTAACGGGACTAGCGGGAGTTGGCAATGAGCAGTTCTTC.

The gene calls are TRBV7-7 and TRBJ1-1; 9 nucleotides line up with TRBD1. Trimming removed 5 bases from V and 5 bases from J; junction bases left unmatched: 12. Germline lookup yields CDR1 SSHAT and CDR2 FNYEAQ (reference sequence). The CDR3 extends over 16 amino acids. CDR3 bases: TGTGCCAGCAGCCCACTCCCCGGGACAGGGTTTACTGAAGCTTTCTTT. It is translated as CASSPLPGTGFTEAFF.